Each of the 25 T cell receptor beta chains below was sequenced from the same sample in a study of blood T cell repertoires in COVID-19. Some clones are missing from TCRdb's copy, which holds only in-frame ones; the method was immunoSEQ multiplex PCR. Found here are more than 45,000 clones, around 90% of them singletons; the top ten hold approximately 5.9%. The sequenced sample was peripheral blood. These receptors all stem from a man between 65 and 85 years old with active COVID-19.

This rearrangement joins TRBV30 to TRBJ1-2; no reliable D call. Germline V gene lookup returns CDR1 GTSNPN and CDR2 SVGIG (reference sequence). The CDR3 has 11 amino acids. This CDR3 reads CATSGSYGYTF. The CDR3 coding sequence is TGTGCTACGTCCGGGAGCTATGGCTACACCTTC.

The chain carries TRBV2 and TRBJ2-5; 8 bases match TRBD2. Per germline, CDR1 SNHLY and CDR2 FYNNEI. The CDR3 spans 14 residues. The V gene end was trimmed by 7 bases and the J gene end by 9 bases; junction bases not matched to a gene: 13. The CDR3 nucleotides read TGTGCCAGCACCGCGGGACTAGGGGACGGGGCCCAGTACTTC. It specifies CASTAGLGDGAQYF.

This chain uses TRBV5-5 with TRBJ1-2, with 8 bases lining up with TRBD1. The CDR3 extends over 12 amino acids. V lost 3 bases, J lost 14 bases, and 9 bases stayed unmatched. The germline gives CDR1 SGHKS, CDR2 YYEKEE (reference sequence). The CDR3 reads CASSSVDRAQTF. CDR3 DNA: TGTGCCAGCAGCTCGGTGGACAGGGCCCAGACCTTC.

The V call is TRBV10-1, the J call TRBJ2-3; D possibly corresponds to TRBD1 (6 bases). This CDR3 has 15 residues. The germline V gene has CDR1 WNHNN and CDR2 SYGVQD (reference sequence). Trimming left V 2 bases short and J 3 bases short, with 12 bases between. The CDR3 bases are TGCGCCAGCAGTGAGCAGGGGAGCAAAACAGATACGCAGTATTTT. This gives the protein CASSEQGSKTDTQYF.

The rearrangement joins TRBV18 to TRBJ2-6; 9 bases agree with TRBD1. The CDR3 loop spans 17 amino acids. Germline V lookup: CDR1 KGHSH, CDR2 LQKENI. Losses at the gene ends were 5 bases for V and 0 bases for J; bases not matched to a gene: 5. The CDR3 region has the DNA TGTGCCAGCTCAGGGACAGGGTTAGCCTCTGGGGCCAACGTCCTGACTTTC. Amino acid sequence: CASSGTGLASGANVLTF.

The chain links TRBV19 to TRBJ2-2; D is perhaps TRBD1 (6 bases). Germline V gene sequence: CDR1 LNHDA, CDR2 SQIVND (reference sequence). V was clipped by 4 bases and J by 3 bases, with 18 bases between them. The CDR3 covers 17 residues. Here the CDR3 reads CASSTRSTGLDTGELFF. The CDR3 bases are TGTGCCAGTAGTACTCGAAGCACAGGGTTGGACACCGGGGAGCTGTTTTTT. Looking up the rest from reference TRBV19 and TRBJ2-2 gives the full variable domain: DGGITQSPKYLFRKEGQNVTLSCEQNLNHDAMYWYRQDPGQGLRLIYYSQIVNDFQKGDIAEGYSVSREKKESFPLTVTSAQKNPTAFYLCASSTRSTGLDTGELFFGEGSRLTVL.

This rearrangement joins TRBV7-9 to TRBJ2-1; 10 bases are a match to TRBD2. V lost 5 bases to trimming and J lost 8 bases; unmatched junction nucleotides: 12. Per the germline V gene, CDR1 is SEHNR and CDR2 is FQNEAQ (reference sequence). CDR3 length: 16 amino acids. CDR3 DNA: TGTGCCAGCAGCCGGTGGAATAGCGGGGGGATGGATGAGCAGTTCTTC. Translated, it gives CASSRWNSGGMDEQFF.

The genes are TRBV5-1 and TRBJ2-1; 13 bases align to TRBD2. CDR1 is SGHRS, CDR2 YFSETQ, per germline. CDR3 length: 15 amino acids. Trimming took 4 bases from V and 9 from J; bases not matched to a gene: 7. The CDR3 nucleotides are TGCGCCAGCAGCCCGACTAGCGGGGGGCTGGGTGAGCAGTTCTTC. It codes for CASSPTSGGLGEQFF.

This clone appeared once. This chain connects TRBV30 to TRBJ1-6; a weak D match, TRBD1 (5 bases). This CDR3 region has 16 residues. Germline-derived CDR1 and CDR2 are GTSNPN and SVGIG (reference sequence). Trimming pared 5 bases from V and 0 bases from J, leaving 14 bases between. CDR3 amino acids: CAWAGTSSSYNSPLHF. The CDR3, as DNA: TGTGCCTGGGCCGGGACTTCTAGCTCCTATAATTCACCCCTCCACTTT.

In nucleotides, the CDR3 is TGTGCCAGCAGCCCTGGGGGCGGTGCCACTGAAGCTTTCTTT. It specifies CASSPGGGATEAFF. The J gene is TRBJ1-1, the V gene TRBV5-4, with a possible D match to TRBD1 (6 bases). The CDR3 consists of 14 residues. Germline CDR1 and CDR2: SGHNT and YYREEE (reference sequence). V lost 4 bases, J lost 4 bases, and 14 bases lay in between.

This clone was seen a handful of times. The chain uses TRBV7-9 and TRBJ1-5; no clear D. Germline lookup yields CDR1 SEHNR and CDR2 FQNEAQ (reference sequence). The V end lost 5 bases, the J end lost 1 base, and 6 bases lay between the germline ends. This CDR3 has 13 amino acids. CDR3 region: CASSPLSNQPQHF. The CDR3 DNA is TGTGCCAGCAGCCCATTGAGCAATCAGCCCCAGCATTTT.

The genes are TRBV19 and TRBJ1-5; no reliable D call. The CDR3 sequence is 12 residues long. From germline, CDR1 is LNHDA and CDR2 SQIVND (reference sequence). V lost 5 bases and J lost 4, with 6 bases in between. The CDR3 reads CASSVQNQPQHF. CDR3 DNA: TGTGCCAGTAGTGTGCAGAATCAGCCCCAGCATTTT.

The CDR3 nucleotides read TGTGCCAGCAGTTTTACAGGGTTTAGCAATCAGCCCCAGCATTTT. Its protein product is CASSFTGFSNQPQHF. J is TRBJ1-5 and V is TRBV28, with D tentatively TRBD1 (6 bases). The CDR3 sequence is 15 residues long. Germline values: CDR1 MDHEN, CDR2 SYDVKM. The V and J ends lost 3 bases and 0 bases respectively, with 9 bases between them.

V and J are TRBV9 and TRBJ2-5; 8 bases map to TRBD1. V gave up 4 bases and J gave up 2 bases; unmatched junction bases: 4. The CDR3 is 14 amino acids. Germline V gene sequence: CDR1 SGDLS, CDR2 YYNGEE. CDR3: CASSPGQGQETQYF. The CDR3 region has the DNA TGTGCCAGCAGCCCCGGACAGGGACAAGAGACCCAGTACTTC.

This chain joins TRBV29-1 and TRBJ2-7, with D possibly being TRBD2 (5 bases). With 6 bases removed from V and 3 bases from J, the gap between germline ends came to 12 bases. Looked up from germline, CDR1 is SQVTM and CDR2 is ANQGSEA. The CDR3 has 12 amino acids. The CDR3 sequence is CSVSLAGYEQYF. The CDR3 coding sequence is TGCAGCGTGTCACTTGCGGGCTACGAGCAGTACTTC.

The chain carries TRBV19 and TRBJ2-2, with 14 bases aligning to TRBD2. Germline-derived CDR1 and CDR2 are LNHDA and SQIVND (reference sequence). V dropped 7 bases and J dropped 2; count of bases not matched to a gene: 9. There are 18 residues in the CDR3. The CDR3 spells CASTQVGLAGVNTGELFF. In DNA form, the CDR3 reads TGTGCCAGTACCCAAGTGGGACTAGCGGGGGTTAACACCGGGGAGCTGTTTTTT.

The chain combines TRBV29-1 with TRBJ1-1, with D possibly TRBD1 on 5 matching bases. The V gene lost 7 bases and the J gene lost 8 bases, with 14 bases spanning the gap. The length of the CDR3 is 11 residues. CDR1 is SQVTM and CDR2 is ANQGSEA in the germline V gene. CDR3 sequence: CSGDEGLEAFF. The CDR3 DNA follows: TGCAGCGGAGACGAGGGACTAGAAGCTTTCTTT.

CDR3 protein: CASTGAGGFTEAFF. CDR3 coding DNA: TGTGCCAGCACAGGGGCAGGGGGCTTCACTGAAGCTTTCTTT. The chain uses TRBV28 and TRBJ1-1; 8 bases fit TRBD1. V shed 7 bases, J shed 4 bases, and the junction held 8 bases outside the gene matches. Germline CDR1 MDHEN, CDR2 SYDVKM. The CDR3 has 14 residues.

This chain joins TRBV5-1 and TRBJ1-2, with 7 bases matching TRBD1. This CDR3 is built from 16 residues. The junction had 9 bases not matched to a gene; V was cut back by 0 bases and J by 4 bases. Looked up from germline, CDR1 is SGHRS and CDR2 is YFSETQ. Here the CDR3 reads CASSLAVTGAAYGYTF. The CDR3 nucleotides are TGCGCCAGCAGCTTGGCCGTCACAGGGGCTGCCTATGGCTACACCTTC.

V usage is TRBV5-6 and J usage is TRBJ2-2, with 12 bases aligning to TRBD2. In germline, CDR1 is SGHDT, CDR2 YYEEEE. This CDR3 has 16 residues. V gave up 5 bases and J gave up 4 bases; unmatched junction bases: 6. The CDR3, as DNA: TGTGCCAGCAGGGGACTAGCGGGCGGCCTCACCGGGGAGCTGTTTTTT. Its protein product is CASRGLAGGLTGELFF. Full variable domain (remainder filled in from reference TRBV5-6 and TRBJ2-2): DAGVTQSPTHLIKTRGQQVTLRCSPKSGHDTVSWYQQALGQGPQFIFQYYEEEERQRGNFPDRFSGHQFPNYSSELNVNALLLGDSALYLCASRGLAGGLTGELFFGEGSRLTVL.

The chain joins TRBV29-1 to TRBJ2-3; TRBD1 might be the D (5 bases). Trimming stripped 4 bases from V and 2 bases from J, with 7 bases between. CDR3 length: 12 amino acids. Germline V gene sequence: CDR1 SQVTM, CDR2 ANQGSEA. The CDR3 DNA reads TGCAGCGTTGGACAGATCACAGATACGCAGTATTTT. Encoded protein: CSVGQITDTQYF.

This clone was picked up a small number of times. CDR3 protein: CASSLTLLNTGELFF. Written as DNA, the CDR3 is TGTGCCAGCAGCTTAACCCTGCTAAACACCGGGGAGCTGTTTTTT. The chain links TRBV5-4 to TRBJ2-2; D unresolved. Germline V gene sequence: CDR1 SGHNT, CDR2 YYREEE (reference sequence). The V end was cut by 2 bases, the J end by 2 bases, with 10 bases between. The CDR3 is 15 amino acids. Filled out from reference TRBV5-4 and TRBJ2-2, the complete variable domain reads ETGVTQSPTHLIKTRGQQVTLRCSSQSGHNTVSWYQQALGQGPQFIFQYYREEENGRGNFPPRFSGLQFPNYSSELNVNALELDDSALYLCASSLTLLNTGELFFGEGSRLTVL.

J is TRBJ2-3 and V is TRBV4-2; no definite D call. The V end lost 0 bases, the J end lost 12 bases, and 13 bases lay between the germline ends. Germline V lookup: CDR1 LGHNA, CDR2 YNFKEQ. The CDR3 loop spans 13 amino acids. CDR3 protein: CASSQDRTTRQYF. The CDR3 nucleotides read TGTGCCAGCAGCCAAGATCGAACTACCCGCCAGTATTTT.

This chain joins TRBV27 and TRBJ1-1; 8 positions agree with TRBD1. Trimming took 5 bases from V and 0 from J; bases not matched to a gene: 2. Germline V gene data show CDR1 as MNHEY and CDR2 as SMNVEV (reference sequence). This CDR3 comprises 14 residues. CDR3 DNA sequence: TGTGCCAGCAGTAGGACAGGGTTGAACACTGAAGCTTTCTTT. It codes for CASSRTGLNTEAFF.

V gene TRBV29-1 combines with J gene TRBJ2-7; D perhaps matches TRBD1 (6 bases). The CDR3 is made up of 15 amino acids. Germline assignment: CDR1 SQVTM and CDR2 ANQGSEA. With 4 bases removed from V and 3 bases from J, the gap between germline ends came to 19 bases. CDR3 loop: CSVGGRGGDGYEQYF. The CDR3 region has the DNA TGCAGCGTTGGCGGCAGGGGTGGGGATGGCTACGAGCAGTACTTC.